This is a list of T cell receptor beta chains from one sample in a study of cytomegalovirus exposure and HLA in healthy donors. Some clones are missing from TCRdb's copy, which holds only in-frame ones; the method was immunoSEQ multiplex PCR. Of 90,000 to 150,000 clones in the sample, 65% to 80% are singletons; the top ten hold roughly 5.8%. The sequenced material came from PBMCs. The source of these receptors is a man between 18 and 35 years old in good health and CMV-seropositive. Each CDR3 is given with its conserved first and last residue. A D gene is named only where the DNA matches it firmly. Some rows have no size entry. The others give once, few or many, or a class for an expanded clone.

cdr3_nt | cdr3_aa | j_call | v_call | clone_size | d_call
TGTGCCAGCAGCCAAGAGGAGGCGAGGGTACTAGCGGGGGACACGCAGTATTTT | CASSQEEARVLAGDTQYF | TRBJ2-3 | TRBV4-2 | - | TRBD2
TGTGCCATCAGTGGGGCGGCGGGAGAGAACACTGAAGCTTTCTTT | CAISGAAGENTEAFF | TRBJ1-1 | TRBV10-3 | few | -
TGTGCCAGCATTCGGGAGTGGAGCGAGACCCAGTACTTC | CASIREWSETQYF | TRBJ2-5 | TRBV2 | - | -
TGTGCCACTCGACAGGACCCCTCCTACGAGCAGTACTTC | CATRQDPSYEQYF | TRBJ2-7 | TRBV2 | - | -
TGTGCCAGCAGCTTAGTAGCGGGGGGAATCTACAATGAGCAGTTCTTC | CASSLVAGGIYNEQFF | TRBJ2-1 | TRBV11-2 | - | TRBD2
TGTGCTAGTGGTATGCGGACAGGGGCGAACACCGGGGAGCTGTTTTTT | CASGMRTGANTGELFF | TRBJ2-2 | TRBV12-5 | few | TRBD1
TGTGCCAGCTCACCAGACAGGGTTGGCAATCAGCCCCAGCATTTT | CASSPDRVGNQPQHF | TRBJ1-5 | TRBV18 | - | TRBD1
TGTGCCAGCAGTTCCATAGGAGGGGAGAAAACTGAAGCTTTCTTT | CASSSIGGEKTEAFF | TRBJ1-1 | TRBV27 | - | -
TGTGCCAGCACTACGACAGGGGGCTACGAGCAGTACTTC | CASTTTGGYEQYF | TRBJ2-7 | TRBV25-1 | - | TRBD1
TGTGCCAGCAAACTTAGCGGGGGGGCTATAGATACGCAGTATTTT | CASKLSGGAIDTQYF | TRBJ2-3 | TRBV6-5 | - | TRBD2
TGTGCCAGCAGCTTGGCCACGGGCAATCAGCCCCAGCATTTT | CASSLATGNQPQHF | TRBJ1-5 | TRBV5-5 | - | -
TGTGCCAGCAGCTTAGATCCGAGGGGACTAGCCAAAAACATTCAGTACTTC | CASSLDPRGLAKNIQYF | TRBJ2-4 | TRBV11-2 | - | -
TGTGCCAGCAGGATCGCGACAGGGACTAGCACAGATACGCAGTATTTT | CASRIATGTSTDTQYF | TRBJ2-3 | TRBV6-6 | few | -
TGTGCCAGCAGCCCCGGGACTAGCGGGAGCCCAGATACGCAGTATTTT | CASSPGTSGSPDTQYF | TRBJ2-3 | TRBV5-6 | - | TRBD2
TGTGCCAGCAGCCAAGGTAACGAGCAGTACTTC | CASSQGNEQYF | TRBJ2-7 | TRBV4-2 | - | -
TGTGCCAGCAGCGACCGGGACAGGGGGCTTTCTTATGAGCAGTTCTTC | CASSDRDRGLSYEQFF | TRBJ2-1 | TRBV7-9 | - | TRBD1
TGCGCCAGCAGCTTGGCTTCAGATACGCAGTATTTT | CASSLASDTQYF | TRBJ2-3 | TRBV5-1 | - | -
TGTGCCAGCAGCGTAGACGGGAGTGGGGGATATACGCAGTATTTT | CASSVDGSGGYTQYF | TRBJ2-3 | TRBV9 | - | -
TGTGCCAGCAGCTTGCGCCCCGAAAAAGCCAAAAACAGTCAGTACTTC | CASSLRPEKAKNSQYF | TRBJ2-4 | TRBV5-6 | - | -
TGTGCCAGCAGACTACCTAACAGGGGGAACTATGGCTACACCTTC | CASRLPNRGNYGYTF | TRBJ1-2 | TRBV28 | - | TRBD1